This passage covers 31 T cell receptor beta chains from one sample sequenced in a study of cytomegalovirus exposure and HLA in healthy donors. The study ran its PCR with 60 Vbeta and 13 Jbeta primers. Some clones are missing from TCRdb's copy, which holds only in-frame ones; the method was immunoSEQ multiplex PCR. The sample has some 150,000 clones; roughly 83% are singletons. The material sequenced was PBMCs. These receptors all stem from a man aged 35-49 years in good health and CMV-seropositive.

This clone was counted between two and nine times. CDR3 in DNA: TGCGCCAGCAGCTTGCAGGGGACAGATACGCAGTATTTT. This encodes CASSLQGTDTQYF. The chain recombines TRBV5-1 with TRBJ2-3, with D possibly matching TRBD1 (6 bases). The ends were cut back, 1 base at V and 3 bases at J, with 6 bases in the middle. The length of the CDR3 is 13 residues. In germline, CDR1 is SGHRS, CDR2 YFSETQ.

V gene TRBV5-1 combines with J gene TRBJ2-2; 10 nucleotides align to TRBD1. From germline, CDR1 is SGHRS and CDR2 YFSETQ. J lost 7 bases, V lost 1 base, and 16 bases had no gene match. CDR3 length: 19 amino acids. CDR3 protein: CASSLRWGGTGAFGGELFF. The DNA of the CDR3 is TGCGCCAGCAGCTTGAGGTGGGGCGGGACAGGGGCCTTCGGCGGGGAGCTGTTTTTT.

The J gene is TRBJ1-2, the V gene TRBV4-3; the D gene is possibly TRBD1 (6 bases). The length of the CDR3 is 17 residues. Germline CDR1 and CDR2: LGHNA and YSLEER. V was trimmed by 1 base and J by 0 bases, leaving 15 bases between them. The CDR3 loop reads CASSQGWTDFSNYGYTF. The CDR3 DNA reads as TGCGCCAGCAGCCAAGGATGGACAGACTTTTCTAACTATGGCTACACCTTC.

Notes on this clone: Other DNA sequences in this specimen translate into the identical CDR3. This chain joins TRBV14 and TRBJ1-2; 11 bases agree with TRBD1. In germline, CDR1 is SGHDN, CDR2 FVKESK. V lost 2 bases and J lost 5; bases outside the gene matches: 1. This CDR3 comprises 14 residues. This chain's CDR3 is CASSQRDRGYGYTF. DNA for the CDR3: TGTGCCAGCAGCCAAAGGGACAGGGGGTATGGCTACACCTTC.

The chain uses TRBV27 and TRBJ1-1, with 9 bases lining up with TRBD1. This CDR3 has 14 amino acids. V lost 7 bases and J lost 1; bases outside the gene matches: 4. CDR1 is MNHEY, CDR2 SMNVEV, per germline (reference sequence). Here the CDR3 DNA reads TGTGCCAGCACCACGACAGGGGGGAACACTGAAGCTTTCTTT. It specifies CASTTTGGNTEAFF.

The CDR3 coding sequence is TGTGCCAGCAGAGGGGGAGGGTTTGACACTGAAGCTTTCTTT. Translated, it gives CASRGGGFDTEAFF. The rearrangement uses TRBV2 and TRBJ1-1; maybe TRBD1 (6 bases). The CDR3 is 14 amino acids. Germline V gene lookup returns CDR1 SNHLY and CDR2 FYNNEI. Trimming removed 6 bases at V and 3 bases at J, with 14 bases between.

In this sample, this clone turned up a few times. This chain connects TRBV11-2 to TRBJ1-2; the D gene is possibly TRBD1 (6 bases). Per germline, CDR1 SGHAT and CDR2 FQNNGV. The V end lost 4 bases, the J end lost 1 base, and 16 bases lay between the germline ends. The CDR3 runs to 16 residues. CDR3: CASSSPNRANNYGYTF. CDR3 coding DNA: TGTGCCAGCAGCTCCCCCAACAGGGCCAATAACTATGGCTACACCTTC. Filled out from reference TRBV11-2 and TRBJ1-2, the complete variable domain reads EAGVAQSPRYKIIEKRQSVAFWCNPISGHATLYWYQQILGQGPKLLIQFQNNGVVDDSQLPKDRFSAERLKGVDSTLKIQPAKLEDSAVYLCASSSPNRANNYGYTFGSGTRLTVV.

In DNA form, the CDR3 reads TGTGCCAGCAGCCCTGGGCCGTCATGGGCCCTCCTATCCGAGCAGTACTTC. Amino acid sequence: CASSPGPSWALLSEQYF. V usage is TRBV14 and J usage is TRBJ2-7, with D uncertain. The V and J ends lost 4 bases and 6 bases respectively, with 25 bases between them. The CDR3 consists of 17 residues. Germline assignment: CDR1 SGHDN and CDR2 FVKESK.

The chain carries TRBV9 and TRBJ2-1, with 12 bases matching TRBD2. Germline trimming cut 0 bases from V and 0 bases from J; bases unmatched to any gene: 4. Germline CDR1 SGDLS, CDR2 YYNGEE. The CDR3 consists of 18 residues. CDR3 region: CASSVGGLAGSSYNEQFF. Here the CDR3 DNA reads TGTGCCAGCAGCGTAGGAGGACTAGCGGGGAGCTCCTACAATGAGCAGTTCTTC. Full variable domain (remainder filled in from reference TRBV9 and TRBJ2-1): DSGVTQTPKHLITATGQRVTLRCSPRSGDLSVYWYQQSLDQGLQFLIQYYNGEERAKGNILERFSAQQFPDLHSELNLSSLELGDSALYFCASSVGGLAGSSYNEQFFGPGTRLTVL.

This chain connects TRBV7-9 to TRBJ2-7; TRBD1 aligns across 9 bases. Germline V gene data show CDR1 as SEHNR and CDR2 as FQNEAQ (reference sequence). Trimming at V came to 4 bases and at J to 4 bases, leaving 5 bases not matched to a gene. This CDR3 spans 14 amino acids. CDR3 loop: CASSSQGASYEQYF. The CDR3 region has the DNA TGTGCCAGCAGCTCACAGGGGGCGTCTTACGAGCAGTACTTC.

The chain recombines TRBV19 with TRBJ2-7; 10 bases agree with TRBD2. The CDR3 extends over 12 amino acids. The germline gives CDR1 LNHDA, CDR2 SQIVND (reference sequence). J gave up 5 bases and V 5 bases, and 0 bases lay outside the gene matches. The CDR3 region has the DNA TGTGCCAGTAGTGGGACTAGCGACGAGCAGTACTTC. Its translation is CASSGTSDEQYF. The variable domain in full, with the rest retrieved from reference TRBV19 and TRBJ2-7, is DGGITQSPKYLFRKEGQNVTLSCEQNLNHDAMYWYRQDPGQGLRLIYYSQIVNDFQKGDIAEGYSVSREKKESFPLTVTSAQKNPTAFYLCASSGTSDEQYFGPGTRLTVT.

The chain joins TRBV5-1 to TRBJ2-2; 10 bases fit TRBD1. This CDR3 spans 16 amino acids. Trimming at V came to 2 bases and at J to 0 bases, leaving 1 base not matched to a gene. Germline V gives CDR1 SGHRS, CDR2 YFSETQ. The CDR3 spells CASSLGQGANTGELFF. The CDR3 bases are TGCGCCAGCAGCTTAGGACAGGGGGCGAACACCGGGGAGCTGTTTTTT.

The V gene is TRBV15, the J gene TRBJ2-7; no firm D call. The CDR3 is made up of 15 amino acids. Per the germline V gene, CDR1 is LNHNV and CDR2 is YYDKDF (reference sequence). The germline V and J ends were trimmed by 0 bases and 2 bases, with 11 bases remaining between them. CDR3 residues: CATSRELGTTYEQYF. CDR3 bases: TGTGCCACCAGCAGAGAGCTAGGAACGACCTACGAGCAGTACTTC.

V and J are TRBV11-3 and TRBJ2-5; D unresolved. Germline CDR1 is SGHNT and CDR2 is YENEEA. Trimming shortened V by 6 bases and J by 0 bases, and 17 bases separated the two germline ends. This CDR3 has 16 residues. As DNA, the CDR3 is TGTGCCAGCAGTTCCCCGTTCCTGGCGGACCAAGAGACCCAGTACTTC. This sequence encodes CASSSPFLADQETQYF.

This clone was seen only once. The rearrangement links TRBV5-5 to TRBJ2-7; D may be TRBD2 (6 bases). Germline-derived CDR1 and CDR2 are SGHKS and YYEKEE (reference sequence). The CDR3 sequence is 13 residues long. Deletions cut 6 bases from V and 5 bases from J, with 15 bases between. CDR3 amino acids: CASTREFRNEQYF. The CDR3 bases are TGTGCCAGCACCCGGGAGTTCCGGAACGAGCAGTACTTC.

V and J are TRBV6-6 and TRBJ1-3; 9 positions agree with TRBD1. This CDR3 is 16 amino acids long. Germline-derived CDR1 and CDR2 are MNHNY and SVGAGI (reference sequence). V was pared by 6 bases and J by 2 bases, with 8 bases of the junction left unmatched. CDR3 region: CASSLGQGLAGNTIYF. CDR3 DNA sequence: TGTGCCAGCAGCCTGGGACAGGGTCTTGCTGGAAACACCATATATTTT.

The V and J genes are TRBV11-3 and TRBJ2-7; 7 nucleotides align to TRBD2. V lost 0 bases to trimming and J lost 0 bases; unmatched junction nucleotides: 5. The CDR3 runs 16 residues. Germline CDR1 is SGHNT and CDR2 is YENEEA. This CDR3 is CASSLEGRGSSYEQYF. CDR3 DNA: TGTGCCAGCAGCTTAGAAGGGCGGGGGAGCTCCTACGAGCAGTACTTC.

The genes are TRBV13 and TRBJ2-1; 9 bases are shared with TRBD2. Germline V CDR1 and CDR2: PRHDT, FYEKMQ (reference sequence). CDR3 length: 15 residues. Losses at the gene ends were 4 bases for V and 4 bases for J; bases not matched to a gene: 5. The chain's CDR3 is CASSSLAGDYNEQFF. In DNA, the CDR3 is TGTGCCAGCAGCTCTTTAGCGGGAGATTACAATGAGCAGTTCTTC.

CDR3 bases: TGTGCCAGCAGCTTAGGTAACAGGAACACTGAAGCTTTCTTT. Protein sequence: CASSLGNRNTEAFF. The chain links TRBV11-3 to TRBJ1-1, with unresolved D. V was pared by 1 base and J by 1 base, with 7 bases between. The CDR3 extends over 14 amino acids. Germline loops: CDR1 SGHNT, CDR2 YENEEA. The variable domain in full, completed from reference TRBV11-3 and TRBJ1-1, reads EAGVVQSPRYKIIEKKQPVAFWCNPISGHNTLYWYLQNLGQGPELLIRYENEEAVDDSQLPKDRFSAERLKGVDSTLKIQPAELGDSAVYLCASSLGNRNTEAFFGQGTRLTVV.

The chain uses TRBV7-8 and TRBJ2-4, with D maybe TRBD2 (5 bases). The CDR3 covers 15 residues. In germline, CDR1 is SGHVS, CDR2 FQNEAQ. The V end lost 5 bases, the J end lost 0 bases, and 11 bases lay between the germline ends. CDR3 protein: CASSASRGAKNIQYF. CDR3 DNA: TGTGCCAGCAGCGCTAGTCGGGGAGCCAAAAACATTCAGTACTTC.

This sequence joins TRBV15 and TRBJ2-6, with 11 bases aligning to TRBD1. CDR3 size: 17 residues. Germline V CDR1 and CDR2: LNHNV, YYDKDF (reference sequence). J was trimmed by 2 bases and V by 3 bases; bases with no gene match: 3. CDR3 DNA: TGTGCCACCAGCAGGGGGGACAGGGGGGCTGGGGCCAACGTCCTGACTTTC. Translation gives CATSRGDRGAGANVLTF. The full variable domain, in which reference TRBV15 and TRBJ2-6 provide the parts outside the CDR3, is DAMVIQNPRYQVTQFGKPVTLSCSQTLNHNVMYWYQQKSSQAPKLLFHYYDKDFNNEADTPDNFQSRRPNTSFCFLDIRSPGLGDTAMYLCATSRGDRGAGANVLTFGAGSRLTVL.

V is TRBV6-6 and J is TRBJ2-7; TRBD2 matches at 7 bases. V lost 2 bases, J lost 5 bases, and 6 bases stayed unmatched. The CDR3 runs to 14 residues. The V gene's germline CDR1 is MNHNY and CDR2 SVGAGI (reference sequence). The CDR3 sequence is CASSYLAAGDEQYF. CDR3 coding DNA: TGTGCCAGCAGTTACCTAGCGGCGGGGGACGAGCAGTACTTC.

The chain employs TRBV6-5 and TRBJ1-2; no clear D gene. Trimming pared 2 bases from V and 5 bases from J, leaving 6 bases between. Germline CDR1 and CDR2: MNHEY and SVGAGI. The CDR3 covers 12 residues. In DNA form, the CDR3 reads TGTGCCAGCAGTTACCCCGGGTATGGCTACACCTTC. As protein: CASSYPGYGYTF.

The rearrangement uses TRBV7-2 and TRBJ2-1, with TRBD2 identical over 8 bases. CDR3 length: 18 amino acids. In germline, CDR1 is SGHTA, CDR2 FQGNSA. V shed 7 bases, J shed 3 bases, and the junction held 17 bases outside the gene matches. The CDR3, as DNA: TGTGCCAGCACTCCATCGTCGGCGGGGGGTGGCATCTACAATGAGCAGTTCTTC. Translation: CASTPSSAGGGIYNEQFF.

CDR3 DNA sequence: TGTGCCAGCAGCTTGCACAGGTTGGGCTACGAGCAGTACTTC. It translates to CASSLHRLGYEQYF. The V call is TRBV11-3, the J call TRBJ2-7, with D possibly matching TRBD1 (5 bases). The germline V gene encodes CDR1 SGHNT and CDR2 YENEEA. The CDR3 has 14 residues. V lost 3 bases to trimming and J lost 3 bases, with 12 bases between them.

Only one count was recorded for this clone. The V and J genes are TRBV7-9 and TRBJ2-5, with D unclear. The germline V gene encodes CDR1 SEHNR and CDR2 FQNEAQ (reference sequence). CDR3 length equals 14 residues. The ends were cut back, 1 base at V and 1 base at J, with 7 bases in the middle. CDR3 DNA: TGTGCCAGCAGCTTAGACAGCCTCCAAGAGACCCAGTACTTC. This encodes CASSLDSLQETQYF.

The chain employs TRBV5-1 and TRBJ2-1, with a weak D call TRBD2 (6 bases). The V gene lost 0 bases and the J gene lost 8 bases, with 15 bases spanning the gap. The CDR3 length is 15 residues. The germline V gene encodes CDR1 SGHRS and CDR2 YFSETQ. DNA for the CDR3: TGCGCCAGCAGCTTGGCGGGTCCGGGAGTGGATGAGCAGTTCTTC. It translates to CASSLAGPGVDEQFF.

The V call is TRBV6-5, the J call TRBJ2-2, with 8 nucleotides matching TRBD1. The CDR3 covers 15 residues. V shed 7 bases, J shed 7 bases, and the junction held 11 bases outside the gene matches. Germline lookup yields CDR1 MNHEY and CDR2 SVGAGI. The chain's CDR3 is CASTLTGAFNGELFF. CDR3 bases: TGTGCCAGCACCTTGACAGGGGCGTTTAACGGGGAGCTGTTTTTT.

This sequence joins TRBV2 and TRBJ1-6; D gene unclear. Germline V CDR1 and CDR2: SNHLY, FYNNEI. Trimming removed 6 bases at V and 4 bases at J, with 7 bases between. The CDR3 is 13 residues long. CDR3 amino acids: CASRREYNSPLHF. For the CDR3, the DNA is TGTGCCAGCAGGAGGGAGTATAATTCACCCCTCCACTTT. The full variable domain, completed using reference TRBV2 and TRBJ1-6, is EPEVTQTPSHQVTQMGQEVILRCVPISNHLYFYWYRQILGQKVEFLVSFYNNEISEKSEIFDDQFSVERPDGSNFTLKIRSTKLEDSAMYFCASRREYNSPLHFGNGTRLTVT.

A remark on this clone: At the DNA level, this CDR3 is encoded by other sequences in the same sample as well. The CDR3 is CASSPDRNYGYTF. In DNA, the CDR3 is TGTGCCAGCAGCCCTGACAGGAACTATGGCTACACCTTC. This rearrangement joins TRBV11-2 to TRBJ1-2; D is perhaps TRBD1 (6 bases). V was cut by 5 bases and J by 2 bases, with 9 bases left in between. This CDR3 has 13 amino acids. Germline loops: CDR1 SGHAT, CDR2 FQNNGV.

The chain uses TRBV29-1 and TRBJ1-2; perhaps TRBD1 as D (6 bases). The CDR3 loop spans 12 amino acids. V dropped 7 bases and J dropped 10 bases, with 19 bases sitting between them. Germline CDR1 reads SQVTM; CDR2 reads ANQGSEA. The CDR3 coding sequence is TGCAGCGCCTCTCCGGGACACTCTTTCTACACCTTC. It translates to CSASPGHSFYTF.